The clone carrying this TCR beta chain was seen a few times. Its target is not known. Peripheral blood samples of 7.5 to 10 milliliters were drawn from each donor. This sample is drawn from a study of blood T cells in healthy people across ages. Study outcomes and limitations: Higher naive T cell percentage went strongly together with higher TCR beta diversity.

The CDR3 extends over 14 amino acids. V was trimmed by 5 bases and J by 5 bases, leaving 10 bases between them. Then a second PCR, running roughly 7 to 11 cycles, was carried out with a sample-barcoded 5' primer and a J-beta primer mix. TCRdb recomputed calls from the 5' RACE reads with MiXCR, one row per CDR3 protein. The profile shows some 760,000 distinct CDR3 sequences, more than 20% of them singletons. These records were also assigned to another study, of T cells of mothers and their children.

The rearrangement uses TRBV12-3 or TRBV12-4 and TRBJ2-6, with D uncertain. This TCR was recovered from a boy between 5 and 17 years old in good health. What was sequenced was blood. The CDR3 reads CASSPSLWANVLTF. CDR3 in DNA: TGTGCCAGCAGTCCCTCCCTCTGGGCCAACGTCCTGACTTTC.